Many counts were recorded for the clone carrying this T cell receptor (beta chain). The antigen is not known. The entry originates in a study of CD8 T cells in ankylosing spondylitis. Trimming left V 6 bases short and J 1 base short, with 15 bases between. Germline CDR1 MGHRA, CDR2 YSYEKL. This CDR3 region has 15 residues. Each TCR beta library was made by quantitative 5'-RACE that incorporated molecular barcodes. MiXCR was run by TCRdb on the 5' RACE reads, yielding one entry per CDR3 protein. Of 270,000 or so distinct CDR3 sequences listed, over 15% were seen once; the top ten hold 25% to 40%. Study-wide results and limits: Reported data indicate significant enrichment of disease-linked clones within matched ankylosing spondylitis synovial fluid. There were earlier reports of some motif variants in reactive arthritis synovial fluid and blood.

The chain carries TRBV4-1 and TRBJ1-1, with a tentative D call TRBD1 (5 bases). The sample consisted of blood, either unsorted or a sorted T cell fraction (not recorded which). This sequence was found in a male donor with ankylosing spondylitis or in good health (not recorded which). As DNA, the CDR3 is TGCGCCAGCAGTCTCGCCGGGACGGAGAACACTGAAGCTTTCTTT. Its protein product is CASSLAGTENTEAFF.